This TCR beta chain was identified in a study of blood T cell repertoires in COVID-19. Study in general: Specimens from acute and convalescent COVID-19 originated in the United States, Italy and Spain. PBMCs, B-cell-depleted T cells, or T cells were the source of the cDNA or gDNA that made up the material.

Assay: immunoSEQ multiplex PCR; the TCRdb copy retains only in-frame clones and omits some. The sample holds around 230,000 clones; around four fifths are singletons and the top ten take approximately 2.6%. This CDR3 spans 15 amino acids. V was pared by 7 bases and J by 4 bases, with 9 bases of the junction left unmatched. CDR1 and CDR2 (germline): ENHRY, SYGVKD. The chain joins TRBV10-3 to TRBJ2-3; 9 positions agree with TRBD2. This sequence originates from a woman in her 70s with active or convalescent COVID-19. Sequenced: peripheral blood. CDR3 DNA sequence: TGTGCCATCAAAGTTGCGGGAGGGGGAGCAGATACGCAGTATTTT. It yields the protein CAIKVAGGGADTQYF.